Each of the 28 T cell receptor beta chains below was sequenced from the same sample in a study of blood T cell repertoires in COVID-19. Sequencing used immunoSEQ multiplex PCR; TCRdb keeps in-frame clones, though not all of them. The sample has about 190,000 clones, about 89% seen once; the top ten hold 6.7%. The specimen sequenced was peripheral blood. The receptors stem from a man aged 40-49 years with acute or convalescent COVID-19.

J is TRBJ2-2 and V is TRBV27; D remains ambiguous. Looked up from germline, CDR1 is MNHEY and CDR2 is SMNVEV (reference sequence). V lost 8 bases and J lost 3, with 16 bases in between. This CDR3 comprises 15 residues. The CDR3 loop reads CASRPGYIDTGELFF. CDR3 nucleotide sequence: TGTGCCAGCCGCCCGGGTTACATCGACACCGGGGAGCTGTTTTTT.

The chain links TRBV18 to TRBJ1-3, with 9 positions matching TRBD1. CDR3 size: 16 residues. V lost 6 bases to trimming and J lost 0 bases; unmatched junction nucleotides: 6. Germline V gene lookup returns CDR1 KGHSH and CDR2 LQKENI. The CDR3 DNA reads TGTGCCAGCTCCCTCGACAGGGGGTTCTCTGGAAACACCATATATTTT. Its translation: CASSLDRGFSGNTIYF. The full variable domain, its missing parts supplied by reference TRBV18 and TRBJ1-3, is NAGVMQNPRHLVRRRGQEARLRCSPMKGHSHVYWYRQLPEEGLKFMVYLQKENIIDESGMPKERFSAEFPKEGPSILRIQQVVRGDSAAYFCASSLDRGFSGNTIYFGEGSWLTVV.

The chain is built from TRBV2 and TRBJ1-5; TRBD1 might be the D (5 bases). V lost 2 bases and J lost 0, with 8 bases in between. The CDR3 is made up of 15 amino acids. Germline assignment: CDR1 SNHLY and CDR2 FYNNEI. CDR3 in DNA: TGTGCCAGCAGTGAATTGGGGGGTAGCAATCAGCCCCAGCATTTT. Its translation: CASSELGGSNQPQHF.

The V gene is TRBV6-1, the J gene TRBJ1-5; D gene uncertain. Trimming shortened V by 1 base and J by 4 bases, and 8 bases separated the two germline ends. The germline V gene encodes CDR1 MNHNS and CDR2 SASEGT. The CDR3 loop spans 14 amino acids. This CDR3 is CASSEVTRNQPQHF. DNA of the CDR3: TGTGCCAGCAGTGAAGTCACCAGGAATCAGCCCCAGCATTTT.

The CDR3 loop reads CASSPGTGGQPQHF. CDR3 DNA sequence: TGTGCCAGCTCACCAGGGACAGGAGGTCAGCCCCAGCATTTT. The chain is built from TRBV18 and TRBJ1-5, with 8 bases fitting TRBD1. This CDR3 is 14 amino acids long. The trim removed 2 bases at V and 6 bases at J, leaving 3 bases unmatched. CDR1 KGHSH and CDR2 LQKENI come from the germline V gene.

The rearrangement uses TRBV15 and TRBJ2-2, with 7 positions matching TRBD2. The CDR3 length is 16 residues. With V trimmed by 1 base and J by 1 base, 3 bases remained unmatched. Germline CDR1 is LNHNV and CDR2 is YYDKDF (reference sequence). CDR3: CATSRGLAENTGELFF. CDR3 bases: TGTGCCACCAGCAGAGGCCTAGCGGAGAACACCGGGGAGCTGTTTTTT.

J is TRBJ2-1 and V is TRBV27; no clear D. The germline gives CDR1 MNHEY, CDR2 SMNVEV (reference sequence). Trimming shortened V by 6 bases and J by 5 bases, and 8 bases separated the two germline ends. The CDR3 extends over 12 amino acids. The DNA for the CDR3 is TGTGCCAGCAGGCCTAGAAACAATGAGCAGTTCTTC. This gives the protein CASRPRNNEQFF.

This clone was seen only once. V usage is TRBV9 and J usage is TRBJ2-7; TRBD1 agrees at 7 bases. V was clipped by 4 bases and J by 0 bases; unmatched bases: 7. The CDR3 is made up of 15 amino acids. CDR1 SGDLS and CDR2 YYNGEE come from the germline V gene. The CDR3 nucleotides read TGTGCCAGCAGCCCGCGGACAGGCTTCTCCTACGAGCAGTACTTC. Its protein is CASSPRTGFSYEQYF. The full variable domain, with the rest looked up from reference TRBV9 and TRBJ2-7, is DSGVTQTPKHLITATGQRVTLRCSPRSGDLSVYWYQQSLDQGLQFLIQYYNGEERAKGNILERFSAQQFPDLHSELNLSSLELGDSALYFCASSPRTGFSYEQYFGPGTRLTVT.

This clone was seen only a few times. This chain links TRBV6-5 with TRBJ1-1; TRBD1 aligns across 7 bases. The junction had 8 bases not matched to a gene; V was cut back by 7 bases and J by 3 bases. The CDR3 extends over 14 amino acids. CDR1 is MNHEY and CDR2 is SVGAGI in the germline V gene. This CDR3 is CASIQQGTHTEAFF. The CDR3 DNA reads as TGTGCCAGCATTCAACAGGGGACACACACTGAAGCTTTCTTT.

The gene calls are TRBV5-4 and TRBJ1-2; D perhaps matches TRBD1 (6 bases). V was clipped by 5 bases and J by 8 bases, with 22 bases between them. This CDR3 region has 15 residues. CDR1 is SGHNT, CDR2 YYREEE, per germline (reference sequence). The CDR3 region is CASSNKDSPDWGYTF. The CDR3 DNA reads as TGTGCCAGCAGTAATAAGGACAGCCCGGACTGGGGCTACACCTTC.

The chain has TRBV5-1 and TRBJ1-1; the match to TRBD1 covers 8 bases. CDR1 and CDR2 from the germline V gene are SGHRS and YFSETQ. This CDR3 region has 19 residues. The V gene end was trimmed by 1 base and the J gene end by 1 base; junction bases not matched to a gene: 15. The CDR3 DNA sequence: TGCGCCAGCAGCTTGTTACCCGGGACAGGCCAAGGGCGGAACACTGAAGCTTTCTTT. Protein sequence: CASSLLPGTGQGRNTEAFF.

The chain is built from TRBV6-5 and TRBJ2-4; D perhaps matches TRBD2 (5 bases). V was cut by 0 bases and J by 2 bases, with 8 bases left in between. This CDR3 has 15 amino acids. Germline lookup yields CDR1 MNHEY and CDR2 SVGAGI. CDR3 in amino acids: CASSYSTGTKNIQYF. The CDR3 nucleotides are TGTGCCAGCAGTTACTCGACCGGGACCAAAAACATTCAGTACTTC.

The chain uses TRBV29-1 and TRBJ1-1; tentatively, D is TRBD1 (6 bases). The CDR3 covers 15 residues. Germline V lookup: CDR1 SQVTM, CDR2 ANQGSEA. Between the trimmed V and J ends, which lost 6 bases and 5 bases, there was a span of 22 bases. As DNA, the CDR3 is TGCAGCGTCAAAAGGGGGTCCAGGGCAGAAACTGAAGCTTTCTTT. It specifies CSVKRGSRAETEAFF.

This clone was observed a handful of times. This chain connects TRBV7-8 to TRBJ1-6; 9 positions agree with TRBD1. Germline V gene data show CDR1 as SGHVS and CDR2 as FQNEAQ. Trimming at V came to 2 bases and at J to 6 bases, leaving 5 bases not matched to a gene. CDR3 length equals 16 residues. The chain's CDR3 is CASSLTGTGLNSPLHF. DNA for the CDR3: TGTGCCAGCAGCTTAACCGGGACAGGGCTTAATTCACCCCTCCACTTT.

This chain links TRBV7-3 with TRBJ2-5, with 8 positions matching TRBD1. Germline values: CDR1 SGHTA, CDR2 FQGTGA. Trimming at V came to 1 base and at J to 1 base, leaving 5 bases not matched to a gene. The CDR3 is 16 residues long. CDR3 loop: CASSLRAGGPQETQYF. In DNA, the CDR3 is TGTGCCAGCAGCTTAAGGGCAGGGGGCCCCCAAGAGACCCAGTACTTC.

The rearrangement links TRBV9 to TRBJ2-2; the D gene is possibly TRBD2 (7 bases). CDR3 length equals 15 residues. The V end lost 0 bases, the J end lost 5 bases, and 11 bases lay between the germline ends. The germline V gene has CDR1 SGDLS and CDR2 YYNGEE. As DNA, the CDR3 is TGTGCCAGCAGCGTAGCGGCGGGGGCAACCGGGGAGCTGTTTTTT. The encoded protein is CASSVAAGATGELFF. The full variable domain, rest sourced from reference TRBV9 and TRBJ2-2, is DSGVTQTPKHLITATGQRVTLRCSPRSGDLSVYWYQQSLDQGLQFLIQYYNGEERAKGNILERFSAQQFPDLHSELNLSSLELGDSALYFCASSVAAGATGELFFGEGSRLTVL.

The chain recombines TRBV6-1 with TRBJ1-2; weak D call: TRBD1 (5 bases). The germline gives CDR1 MNHNS, CDR2 SASEGT. This CDR3 is built from 13 residues. V dropped 1 base and J dropped 4 bases, with 7 bases sitting between them. CDR3 sequence (DNA): TGTGCCAGCAGTGAAGGACAGATCTATGGCTACACCTTC. Translation: CASSEGQIYGYTF.

The J gene is TRBJ2-5, the V gene TRBV4-2; no firm D call. Germline-derived CDR1 and CDR2 are LGHNA and YNFKEQ. Trimming took off 4 bases at V and 3 bases at J, with 12 bases between the two ends. The CDR3 length is 14 residues. The CDR3 spells CASSPHGDEETQYF. The CDR3 DNA reads TGTGCCAGCAGCCCTCATGGAGACGAAGAGACCCAGTACTTC.

This chain links TRBV7-8 with TRBJ2-7, with 7 positions matching TRBD1. This CDR3 contains 13 residues. Per the germline V gene, CDR1 is SGHVS and CDR2 is FQNEAQ. The V and J ends lost 1 base and 5 bases, in that order; junction bases with no gene match: 2. CDR3 residues: CASSLGGGDEQYF. CDR3 nucleotides: TGTGCCAGCAGCTTAGGAGGGGGCGACGAGCAGTACTTC. Based on the CDR3 plus reference TRBV7-8 and TRBJ2-7, the full variable domain is GAGVSQSPRYKVAKRGQDVALRCDPISGHVSLFWYQQALGQGPEFLTYFQNEAQLDKSGLPSDRFFAERPEGSVSTLKIQRTQQEDSAVYLCASSLGGGDEQYFGPGTRLTVT.

CDR3 loop: CASSLGQGVGDEQFF. In DNA, the CDR3 is TGTGCCAGCAGCTTGGGACAGGGGGTGGGTGATGAGCAGTTCTTC. This chain uses TRBV11-2 with TRBJ2-1; 11 positions agree with TRBD1. V lost 3 bases to trimming and J lost 8 bases; unmatched junction nucleotides: 6. Germline V gives CDR1 SGHAT, CDR2 FQNNGV. This CDR3 comprises 15 residues.

J is TRBJ1-5 and V is TRBV19; 10 bases match TRBD1. With V trimmed by 4 bases and J by 5 bases, 8 bases remained unmatched. CDR3 length: 16 amino acids. Per germline, CDR1 LNHDA and CDR2 SQIVND (reference sequence). The CDR3 DNA is TGTGCCAGTAGTACGTCCTCCGGGACAGGGGATCAGCCCCAGCATTTT. This codes for CASSTSSGTGDQPQHF.

This clone was observed a few times. The V gene is TRBV27, the J gene TRBJ2-2; D is unclear. This CDR3 has 15 residues. Germline V gene sequence: CDR1 MNHEY, CDR2 SMNVEV (reference sequence). V lost 1 base and J 7 bases, leaving 13 bases between the germline ends. CDR3 DNA: TGTGCCAGCAGTTTATTTTCCGTACTACGCGGGGAGCTGTTTTTT. It specifies CASSLFSVLRGELFF.

This clone was detected once. The chain is built from TRBV11-2 and TRBJ1-2, with D perhaps matching TRBD1 (5 bases). Germline V gives CDR1 SGHAT, CDR2 FQNNGV. Trimming pared 2 bases from V and 8 bases from J, leaving 12 bases between. The CDR3 runs 13 residues. The CDR3 region has the DNA TGTGCCAGCAGCTTATCCCAGGGTGGCGGCTACACCTTC. Translated, it gives CASSLSQGGGYTF.

The rearrangement links TRBV6-5 to TRBJ1-4; the D is unclear. The CDR3 loop spans 15 amino acids. V lost 6 bases to trimming and J lost 7 bases, with 18 bases between them. Germline values: CDR1 MNHEY, CDR2 SVGAGI. CDR3 in amino acids: CASSSLRAGGEKLFF. The CDR3 DNA is TGTGCCAGCAGCTCCTTGCGGGCAGGCGGTGAAAAACTGTTTTTT.

This chain joins TRBV29-1 and TRBJ1-2, with D unresolved. Trimming took 0 bases from V and 1 from J, leaving 6 bases between them. The length of the CDR3 is 13 residues. Germline CDR1 and CDR2: SQVTM and ANQGSEA. The CDR3: CSVEEADNYGYTF. CDR3 sequence (DNA): TGCAGCGTTGAAGAGGCAGATAACTATGGCTACACCTTC.

J is TRBJ1-5 and V is TRBV6-2 or TRBV6-3; 9 nucleotides agree with TRBD1. Germline values: CDR1 MNHEY, CDR2 SVGEGT. The V and J ends lost 5 bases and 0 bases, in that order; junction bases with no gene match: 2. CDR3 length equals 15 residues. CDR3 amino acids: CASSGQGRSNQPQHF. CDR3 DNA: TGTGCCAGCAGTGGACAGGGGCGTAGCAATCAGCCCCAGCATTTT.

This clone showed up just a few times. The V gene is TRBV7-8, the J gene TRBJ1-2, with D possibly matching TRBD1 (6 bases). Trimming took off 5 bases at V and 6 bases at J, with 16 bases between the two ends. Germline V gene lookup returns CDR1 SGHVS and CDR2 FQNEAQ. The CDR3 runs to 14 residues. CDR3: CASSPLTGIHGYTF. The CDR3 DNA follows: TGTGCCAGCAGCCCACTAACAGGGATTCATGGCTACACCTTC.

The chain combines TRBV28 with TRBJ1-1; 7 nucleotides align to TRBD1. V shed 7 bases and J 0 bases; nucleotides not matched to a gene: 11. Germline loops: CDR1 MDHEN, CDR2 SYDVKM. The CDR3 length is 16 residues. CDR3 coding DNA: TGTGCCAGCACCAAACCGGGGACAGCAATGAACACTGAAGCTTTCTTT. Amino acids: CASTKPGTAMNTEAFF.